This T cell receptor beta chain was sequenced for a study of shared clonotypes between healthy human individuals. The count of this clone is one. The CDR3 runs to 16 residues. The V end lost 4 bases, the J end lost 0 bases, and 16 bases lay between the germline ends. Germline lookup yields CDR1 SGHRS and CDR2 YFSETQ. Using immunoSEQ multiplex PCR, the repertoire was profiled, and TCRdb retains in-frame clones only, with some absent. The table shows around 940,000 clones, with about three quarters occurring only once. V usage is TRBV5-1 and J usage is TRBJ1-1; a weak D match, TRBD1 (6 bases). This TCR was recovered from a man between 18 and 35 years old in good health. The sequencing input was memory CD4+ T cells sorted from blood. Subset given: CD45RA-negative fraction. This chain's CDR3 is CASSLRSGTLNTEAFF. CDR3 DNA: TGCGCCAGCAGCCTAAGGTCCGGGACACTGAACACTGAAGCTTTCTTT. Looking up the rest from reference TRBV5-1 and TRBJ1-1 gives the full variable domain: KAGVTQTPRYLIKTRGQQVTLSCSPISGHRSVSWYQQTPGQGLQFLFEYFSETQRNKGNFPGRFSGRQFSNSRSEMNVSTLELGDSALYLCASSLRSGTLNTEAFFGQGTRLTVV.